The clone carrying this TCR beta chain showed up just a few times. The record originates from a study of radiotherapy plus CTLA-4 blockade in lung cancer. Study-wide context: Objective responses arose in around a sixth of patients, and 25% to 35% experienced disease control.

Some clones are missing from TCRdb's copy, which holds only in-frame ones; the method was immunoSEQ multiplex PCR. The profile shows around 65,000 clones, approximately 80% of them singletons. The CDR3 has 15 residues. V shed 8 bases, J shed 5 bases, and the junction held 11 bases outside the gene matches. The germline gives CDR1 SGHAT, CDR2 FQNNGV. The sequence came from a human donor with non-small cell lung cancer who had a complete response to radiotherapy plus ipilimumab. This specimen consisted of peripheral blood, obtained from a patient treated with radiotherapy plus ipilimumab. The chain couples TRBV11-2 to TRBJ2-2; 7 nucleotides match TRBD1. The CDR3 reads CASAQIRGQTGELFF. The DNA of the CDR3 is TGTGCCAGCGCACAGATAAGGGGGCAGACCGGGGAGCTGTTTTTT.